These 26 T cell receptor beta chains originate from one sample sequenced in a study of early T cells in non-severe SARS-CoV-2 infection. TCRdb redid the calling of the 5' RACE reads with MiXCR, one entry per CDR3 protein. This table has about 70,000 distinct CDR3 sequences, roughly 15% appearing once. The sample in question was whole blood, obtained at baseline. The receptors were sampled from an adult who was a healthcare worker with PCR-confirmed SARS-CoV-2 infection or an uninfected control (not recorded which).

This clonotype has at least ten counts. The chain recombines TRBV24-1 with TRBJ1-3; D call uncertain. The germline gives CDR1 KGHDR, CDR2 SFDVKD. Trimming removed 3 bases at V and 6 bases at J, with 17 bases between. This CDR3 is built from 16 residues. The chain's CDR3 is CATSDPPRESENTIYF. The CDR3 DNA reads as TGTGCCACCAGTGATCCCCCGAGGGAGTCGGAAAACACCATATATTTT.

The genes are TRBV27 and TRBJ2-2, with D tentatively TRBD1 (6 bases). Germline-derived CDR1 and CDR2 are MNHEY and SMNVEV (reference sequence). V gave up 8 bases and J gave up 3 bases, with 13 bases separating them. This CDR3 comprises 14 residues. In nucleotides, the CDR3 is TGTGCCAGCTATGGGCAGGGGTACACCGGGGAGCTGTTTTTT. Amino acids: CASYGQGYTGELFF.

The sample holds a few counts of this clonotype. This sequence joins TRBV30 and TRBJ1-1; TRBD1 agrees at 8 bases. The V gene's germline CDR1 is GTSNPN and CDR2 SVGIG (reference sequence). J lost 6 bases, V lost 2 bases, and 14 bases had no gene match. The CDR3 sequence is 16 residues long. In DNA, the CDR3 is TGTGCCTGGAGTCCCACCGACAGGGGCGGATTGCCTGAAGCTTTCTTT. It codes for CAWSPTDRGGLPEAFF. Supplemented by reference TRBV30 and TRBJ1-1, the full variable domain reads SQTIHQWPATLVQPVGSPLSLECTVEGTSNPNLYWYRQAAGRGLQLLFYSVGIGQISSEVPQNLSASRPQDRQFILSSKKLLLSDSGFYLCAWSPTDRGGLPEAFFGQGTRLTVV.

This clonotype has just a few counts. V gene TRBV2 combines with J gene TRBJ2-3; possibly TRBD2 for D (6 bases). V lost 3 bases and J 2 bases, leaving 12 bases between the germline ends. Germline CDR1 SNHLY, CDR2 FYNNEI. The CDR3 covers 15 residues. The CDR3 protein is CASSDGGGPTDTQYF. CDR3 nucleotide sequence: TGTGCCAGCAGTGACGGGGGAGGTCCCACAGATACGCAGTATTTT. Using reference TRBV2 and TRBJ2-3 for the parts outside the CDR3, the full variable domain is EPEVTQTPSHQVTQMGQEVILRCVPISNHLYFYWYRQILGQKVEFLVSFYNNEISEKSEIFDDQFSVERPDGSNFTLKIRSTKLEDSAMYFCASSDGGGPTDTQYFGPGTRLTVL.

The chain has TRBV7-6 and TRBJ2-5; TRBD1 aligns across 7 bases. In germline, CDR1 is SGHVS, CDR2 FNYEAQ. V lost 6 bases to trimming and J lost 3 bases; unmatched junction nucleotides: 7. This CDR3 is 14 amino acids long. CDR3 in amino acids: CASSFNRGKETQYF. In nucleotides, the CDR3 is TGTGCCAGCAGTTTCAACAGGGGAAAAGAGACCCAGTACTTC.

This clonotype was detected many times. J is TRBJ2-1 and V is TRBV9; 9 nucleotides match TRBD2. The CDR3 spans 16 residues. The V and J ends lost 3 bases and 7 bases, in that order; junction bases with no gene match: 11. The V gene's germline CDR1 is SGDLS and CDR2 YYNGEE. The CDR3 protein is CASSAIAGVGRNEQFF. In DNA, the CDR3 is TGTGCCAGCAGCGCCATAGCGGGAGTAGGTAGGAATGAGCAGTTCTTC.

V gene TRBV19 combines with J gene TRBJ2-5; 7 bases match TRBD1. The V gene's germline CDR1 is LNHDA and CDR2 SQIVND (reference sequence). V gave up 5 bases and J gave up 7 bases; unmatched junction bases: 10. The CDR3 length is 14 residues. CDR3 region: CASSPQGDRGTQYF. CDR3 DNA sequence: TGTGCCAGTAGTCCCCAGGGGGACCGGGGGACCCAGTACTTC.

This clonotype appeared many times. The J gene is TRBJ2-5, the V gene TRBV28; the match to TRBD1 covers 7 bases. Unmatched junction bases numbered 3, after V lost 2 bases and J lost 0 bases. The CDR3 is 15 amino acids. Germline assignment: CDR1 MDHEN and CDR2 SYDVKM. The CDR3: CASSLTDRDQETQYF. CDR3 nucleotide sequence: TGTGCCAGCAGTTTAACAGACAGGGACCAAGAGACCCAGTACTTC. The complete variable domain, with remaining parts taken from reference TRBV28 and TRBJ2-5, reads DVKVTQSSRYLVKRTGEKVFLECVQDMDHENMFWYRQDPGLGLRLIYFSYDVKMKEKGDIPEGYSVSREKKERFSLILESASTNQTSMYLCASSLTDRDQETQYFGPGTRLLVL.

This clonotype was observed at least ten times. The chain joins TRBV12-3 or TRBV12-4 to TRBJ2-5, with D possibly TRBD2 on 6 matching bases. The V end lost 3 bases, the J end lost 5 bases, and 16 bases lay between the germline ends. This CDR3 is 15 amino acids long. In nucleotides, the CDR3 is TGTGCCAGCAGTTTCGCTAGTGGGAGGTTGGAGACCCAGTACTTC. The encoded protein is CASSFASGRLETQYF.

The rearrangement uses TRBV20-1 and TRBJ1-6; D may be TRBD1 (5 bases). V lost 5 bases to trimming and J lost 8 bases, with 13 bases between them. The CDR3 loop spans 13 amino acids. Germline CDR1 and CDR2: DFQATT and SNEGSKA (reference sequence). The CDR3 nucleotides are TGCAGTGCTCGCAGGGACGGAGATTCACCCCTCCACTTT. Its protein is CSARRDGDSPLHF.

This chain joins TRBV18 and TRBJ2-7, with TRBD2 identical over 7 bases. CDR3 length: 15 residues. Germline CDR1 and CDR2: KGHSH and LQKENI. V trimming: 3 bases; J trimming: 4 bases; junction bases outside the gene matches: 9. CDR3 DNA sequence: TGTGCCAGCTCACCTAGCGGGCTGTTCCAGTACGAGCAGTACTTC. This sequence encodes CASSPSGLFQYEQYF. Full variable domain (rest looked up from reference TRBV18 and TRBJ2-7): NAGVMQNPRHLVRRRGQEARLRCSPMKGHSHVYWYRQLPEEGLKFMVYLQKENIIDESGMPKERFSAEFPKEGPSILRIQQVVRGDSAAYFCASSPSGLFQYEQYFGPGTRLTVT.

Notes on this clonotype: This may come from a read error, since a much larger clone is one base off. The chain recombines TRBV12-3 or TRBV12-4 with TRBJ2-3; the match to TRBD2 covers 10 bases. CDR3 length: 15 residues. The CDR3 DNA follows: TGTGCCGGCAGTTTAGCGGGAGGAGATACAGATACGCAGTATTTT. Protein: CAGSLAGGDTDTQYF.

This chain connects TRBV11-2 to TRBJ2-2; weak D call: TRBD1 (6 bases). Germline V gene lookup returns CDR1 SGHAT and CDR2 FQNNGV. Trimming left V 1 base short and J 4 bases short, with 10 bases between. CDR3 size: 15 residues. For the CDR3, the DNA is TGTGCCAGCAGCTTAGTAACAGGGAGCACCGGGGAGCTGTTTTTT. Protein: CASSLVTGSTGELFF.

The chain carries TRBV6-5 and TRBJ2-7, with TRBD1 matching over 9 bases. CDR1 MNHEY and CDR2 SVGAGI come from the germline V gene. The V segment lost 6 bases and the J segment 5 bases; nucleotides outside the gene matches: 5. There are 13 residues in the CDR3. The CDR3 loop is CASSWGQGHEQYF. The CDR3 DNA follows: TGTGCCAGCAGCTGGGGACAGGGCCACGAGCAGTACTTC.

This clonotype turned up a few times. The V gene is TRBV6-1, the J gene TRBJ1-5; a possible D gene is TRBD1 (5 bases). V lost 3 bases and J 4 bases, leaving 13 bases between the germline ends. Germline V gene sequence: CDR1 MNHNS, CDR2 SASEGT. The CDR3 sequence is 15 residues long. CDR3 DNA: TGTGCCAGCAGTGAGGGTACGACAGTTAATCAGCCCCAGCATTTT. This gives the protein CASSEGTTVNQPQHF.

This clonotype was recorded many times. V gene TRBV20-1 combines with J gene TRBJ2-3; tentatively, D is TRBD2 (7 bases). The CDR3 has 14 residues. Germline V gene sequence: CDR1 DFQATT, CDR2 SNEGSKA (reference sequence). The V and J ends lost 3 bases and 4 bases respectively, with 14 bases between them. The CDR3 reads CSARRGGSSDTQYF. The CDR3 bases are TGCAGTGCTAGGAGGGGGGGTAGTTCAGATACGCAGTATTTT.

DNA for the CDR3: TGCAGTGCTAGAGGGGAGTACGAGCAGTACTTC. Amino acids: CSARGEYEQYF. This chain connects TRBV20-1 to TRBJ2-7; TRBD2 is a possible D gene (5 bases). Trimming pared 1 base from V and 4 bases from J, leaving 5 bases between. The CDR3 has 11 amino acids. Germline-derived CDR1 and CDR2 are DFQATT and SNEGSKA (reference sequence).

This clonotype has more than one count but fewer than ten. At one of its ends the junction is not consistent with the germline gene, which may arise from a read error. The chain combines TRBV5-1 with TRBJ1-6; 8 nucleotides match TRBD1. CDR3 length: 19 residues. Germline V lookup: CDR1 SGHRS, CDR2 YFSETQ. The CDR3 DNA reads TGCGCCAGCAGCTGGATACCTCACTCCAGGACAGGGTATAACTCACCCCTCCACTTT. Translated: CASSWIPHSRTGYNSPLHF. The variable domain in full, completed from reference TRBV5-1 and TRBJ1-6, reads KAGVTQTPRYLIKTRGQQVTLSCSPISGHRSVSWYQQTPGQGLQFLFEYFSETQRNKGNFPGRFSGRQFSNSRSEMNVSTLELGDSALYLCASSWIPHSRTGYNSPLHFGNGTRLTVT.

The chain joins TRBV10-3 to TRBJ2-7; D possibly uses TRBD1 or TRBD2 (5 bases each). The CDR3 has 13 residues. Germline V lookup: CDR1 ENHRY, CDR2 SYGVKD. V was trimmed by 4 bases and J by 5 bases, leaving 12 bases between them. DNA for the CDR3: TGTGCCATCAGTGGCACCCGGGACCACGAGCAGTACTTC. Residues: CAISGTRDHEQYF.

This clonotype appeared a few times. CDR3 residues: CAWSRGEQYF. The CDR3 region has the DNA TGTGCCTGGAGTCGTGGGGAGCAGTACTTC. The chain joins TRBV30 to TRBJ2-7; no clear D gene. V lost 2 bases and J 7 bases, leaving 6 bases between the germline ends. This CDR3 region has 10 residues. Germline CDR1 GTSNPN, CDR2 SVGIG (reference sequence).

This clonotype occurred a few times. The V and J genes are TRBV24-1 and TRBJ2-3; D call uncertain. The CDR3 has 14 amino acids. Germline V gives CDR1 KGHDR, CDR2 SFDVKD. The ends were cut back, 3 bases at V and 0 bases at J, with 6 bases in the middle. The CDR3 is CATSDRVSTDTQYF. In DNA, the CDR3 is TGTGCCACCAGTGATCGGGTTAGCACAGATACGCAGTATTTT.

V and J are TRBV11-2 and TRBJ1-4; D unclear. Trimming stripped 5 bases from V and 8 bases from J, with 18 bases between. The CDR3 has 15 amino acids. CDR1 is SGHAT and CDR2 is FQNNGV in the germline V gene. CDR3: CASSLPGLRGEKLFF. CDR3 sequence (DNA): TGTGCCAGCAGCCTACCGGGCCTTCGAGGGGAAAAACTGTTTTTT.

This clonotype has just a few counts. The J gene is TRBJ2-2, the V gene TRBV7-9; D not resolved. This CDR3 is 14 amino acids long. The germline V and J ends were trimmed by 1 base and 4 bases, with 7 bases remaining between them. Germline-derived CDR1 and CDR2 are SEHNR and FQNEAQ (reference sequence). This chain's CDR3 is CASSLDPGTGELFF. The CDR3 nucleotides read TGTGCCAGCAGCTTAGACCCAGGCACCGGGGAGCTGTTTTTT.

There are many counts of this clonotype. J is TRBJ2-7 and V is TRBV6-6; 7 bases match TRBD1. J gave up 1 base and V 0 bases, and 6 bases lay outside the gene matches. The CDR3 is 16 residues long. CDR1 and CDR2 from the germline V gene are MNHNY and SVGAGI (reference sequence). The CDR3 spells CASSYSLRGPSYEQYF. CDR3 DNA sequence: TGTGCCAGCAGTTACTCTCTAAGGGGGCCTTCCTACGAGCAGTACTTC.

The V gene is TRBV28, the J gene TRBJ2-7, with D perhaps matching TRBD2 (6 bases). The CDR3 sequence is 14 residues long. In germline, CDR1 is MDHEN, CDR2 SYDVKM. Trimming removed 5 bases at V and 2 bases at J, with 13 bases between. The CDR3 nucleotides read TGTGCCAGCAGTCTACCCGGGAGCCCCTACGAGCAGTACTTC. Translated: CASSLPGSPYEQYF.

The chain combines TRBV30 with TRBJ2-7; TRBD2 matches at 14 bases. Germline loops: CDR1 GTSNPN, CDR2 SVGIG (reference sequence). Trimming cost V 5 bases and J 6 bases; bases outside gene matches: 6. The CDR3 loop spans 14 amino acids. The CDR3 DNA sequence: TGTGCCTGGGGTCGGACTAGCGGGAGGAGCGAGCAGTACTTC. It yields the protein CAWGRTSGRSEQYF.